This TCR beta chain came from a study of post-analysis software for immune sequencing data. As concerns this clonotype: Antigen: not known.

Unique molecular identifiers were carried by the TCR beta cDNA libraries. A few hundred thousand cDNA molecules came from about 1 to 10 million T cells. TCRdb itself ran the PCR reads through MiXCR, one entry per CDR3 protein. The sample lists some 700,000 distinct CDR3 sequences; over 45% were seen once. J lost 2 bases, V lost 6 bases, and 8 bases had no gene match. The germline V gene has CDR1 DFQATT and CDR2 SNEGSKA (reference sequence). This CDR3 contains 15 residues. Whole-study results and caveats: Five TRBV segments appeared more often in patients than in controls, and TRBV5-6, TRBV5-1 and TRBV20-1 were among these. Compared with controls, patients showed significantly lower normalized Chao1 diversity.

The material sequenced was blood. This sequence joins TRBV20-1 and TRBJ2-1, with 9 bases aligning to TRBD2. The TCR originated in a girl under 10 years old with multiple sclerosis. CDR3 loop: CSAMPIAGAYNEQFF. The CDR3, as DNA: TGCAGTGCGATGCCAATAGCGGGGGCCTACAATGAGCAGTTCTTC.